These 27 T cell receptor beta chains came from one sample sequenced in a study of cytomegalovirus exposure and HLA in healthy donors. The primer mix had 60 Vbeta and 13 Jbeta primers. The protocol was immunoSEQ multiplex PCR, while the TCRdb copy is restricted to in-frame clones and leaves out a portion. Among 200,000 or so clones listed, around 73% were seen once. The sequenced material came from PBMCs. The receptors come from a male donor in good health and CMV-seronegative.

The V and J genes are TRBV27 and TRBJ1-2, with D perhaps TRBD1 (5 bases). V shed 8 bases and J shed 7 bases, with 20 bases lying between them. Germline lookup yields CDR1 MNHEY and CDR2 SMNVEV (reference sequence). This CDR3 contains 14 residues. CDR3: CASVGRGGFGGYTF. In nucleotides, the CDR3 is TGTGCCAGCGTAGGACGGGGGGGATTTGGTGGCTACACCTTC.

This clone was observed a handful of times. V usage is TRBV10-3 and J usage is TRBJ2-1, with D possibly TRBD2 on 6 matching bases. Germline V gives CDR1 ENHRY, CDR2 SYGVKD. The V and J ends lost 1 base and 9 bases respectively, with 13 bases between them. There are 14 residues in the CDR3. CDR3 amino acids: CAISEWRGIGEQFF. The CDR3 nucleotides read TGTGCCATCAGTGAGTGGCGGGGAATTGGTGAGCAGTTCTTC.

Written as DNA, the CDR3 is TGTGCCAGTAGTTCGAACGCGGGACGCCTGTATGAAAAACTGTTTTTT. This encodes CASSSNAGRLYEKLFF. The genes are TRBV19 and TRBJ1-4, with a tentative D call TRBD1 (5 bases). The germline V gene encodes CDR1 LNHDA and CDR2 SQIVND (reference sequence). V lost 5 bases, J lost 6 bases, and 19 bases lay in between. The CDR3 length is 16 residues.

This clone showed up just a few times. Other DNA sequences from this sample encode an identical CDR3 as well. V gene TRBV7-9 combines with J gene TRBJ1-5; the D gene is possibly TRBD1 (5 bases). Trimming took 3 bases from V and 0 from J, leaving 6 bases between them. This CDR3 spans 14 amino acids. Germline V gene data show CDR1 as SEHNR and CDR2 as FQNEAQ (reference sequence). CDR3 protein: CASSLTDSNQPQHF. The CDR3 region has the DNA TGTGCCAGCAGCTTGACAGATAGCAATCAGCCCCAGCATTTT.

V is TRBV5-1 and J is TRBJ2-7; D is unclear. Per the germline V gene, CDR1 is SGHRS and CDR2 is YFSETQ. This CDR3 comprises 19 residues. V lost 0 bases and J 3 bases, leaving 25 bases between the germline ends. DNA for the CDR3: TGCGCCAGCAGCTTGGGACAAGTAATCCATCCCCCTGCAGACTACGAGCAGTACTTC. This sequence encodes CASSLGQVIHPPADYEQYF.

This clone was counted a few times. This sequence joins TRBV30 and TRBJ1-4; 7 positions match TRBD1. After removal of 4 bases from V and 5 bases from J, the junction contained 4 bases not matched to a gene. The CDR3 contains 13 residues. CDR1 GTSNPN and CDR2 SVGIG come from the germline V gene (reference sequence). The CDR3 sequence: CAWTGQLNEKLFF. In DNA, the CDR3 is TGTGCCTGGACGGGACAGTTGAATGAAAAACTGTTTTTT.

V usage is TRBV9 and J usage is TRBJ2-2, with 14 bases lining up with TRBD2. In germline, CDR1 is SGDLS, CDR2 YYNGEE. This CDR3 region has 17 residues. The junction had 7 bases not matched to a gene; V was cut back by 4 bases and J by 5 bases. CDR3 protein: CASSRLAGGPSTGELFF. The CDR3 DNA follows: TGTGCCAGCAGCAGACTAGCGGGAGGGCCTTCGACCGGGGAGCTGTTTTTT. Combining the CDR3 with reference TRBV9 and TRBJ2-2 gives the whole variable domain DSGVTQTPKHLITATGQRVTLRCSPRSGDLSVYWYQQSLDQGLQFLIQYYNGEERAKGNILERFSAQQFPDLHSELNLSSLELGDSALYFCASSRLAGGPSTGELFFGEGSRLTVL.

The chain links TRBV4-2 to TRBJ1-2; 7 nucleotides agree with TRBD1. J lost 4 bases, V lost 4 bases, and 9 bases had no gene match. CDR1 is LGHNA and CDR2 is YNFKEQ in the germline V gene. This CDR3 is 15 amino acids long. CDR3 DNA: TGTGCCAGCAGCCCAAGGACAGGTACGACCTATGGCTACACCTTC. Translated, it gives CASSPRTGTTYGYTF.

The J gene is TRBJ2-1, the V gene TRBV15, with a tentative D call TRBD1 (6 bases). CDR3 size: 18 residues. V was trimmed by 1 base and J by 2 bases, leaving 18 bases between them. The germline V gene has CDR1 LNHNV and CDR2 YYDKDF (reference sequence). The CDR3 here is CATSRGNHLGAAYNEQFF. For the CDR3, the DNA is TGTGCCACCAGCAGAGGAAACCATCTGGGGGCCGCCTACAATGAGCAGTTCTTC.

This chain connects TRBV15 to TRBJ2-1; weak D call: TRBD1 (5 bases). Germline V lookup: CDR1 LNHNV, CDR2 YYDKDF (reference sequence). The CDR3 totals 17 residues. Between the trimmed V and J ends, which lost 0 bases and 0 bases, there was a span of 12 bases. The CDR3 DNA reads as TGTGCCACCAGCAGAGATAGGGGTTACAGCTCCTACAATGAGCAGTTCTTC. This gives the protein CATSRDRGYSSYNEQFF.

This sequence joins TRBV29-1 and TRBJ2-3; 9 nucleotides agree with TRBD1. V lost 7 bases and J lost 4; bases outside the gene matches: 9. Germline lookup yields CDR1 SQVTM and CDR2 ANQGSEA. There are 14 residues in the CDR3. CDR3 amino acids: CSARDREDADTQYF. DNA for the CDR3: TGCAGCGCCCGGGACAGGGAAGACGCAGATACGCAGTATTTT.

V and J are TRBV6-5 and TRBJ1-1; D is undetermined. The CDR3 has 13 amino acids. Trimming pared 7 bases from V and 0 bases from J, leaving 9 bases between. Germline lookup yields CDR1 MNHEY and CDR2 SVGAGI. In nucleotides, the CDR3 is TGTGCCAGCACAGCGGGTTTGAACACTGAAGCTTTCTTT. Translated: CASTAGLNTEAFF.

This chain joins TRBV30 and TRBJ1-6; D gene uncertain. Germline V CDR1 and CDR2: GTSNPN, SVGIG (reference sequence). CDR3 length: 14 amino acids. The V gene lost 2 bases and the J gene lost 7 bases, with 12 bases spanning the gap. CDR3 sequence (DNA): TGTGCCTGGAGTATACTGGGAGGGAATTCACCCCTCCACTTT. The encoded protein is CAWSILGGNSPLHF.

V is TRBV6-6 and J is TRBJ2-2; tentative D call: TRBD1 (6 bases). Deletions cut 6 bases from V and 0 bases from J, with 11 bases between. The CDR3 has 15 residues. Germline V gene lookup returns CDR1 MNHNY and CDR2 SVGAGI (reference sequence). The CDR3 reads CASRNRDPNTGELFF. For the CDR3, the DNA is TGTGCCAGCAGGAACAGGGATCCGAACACCGGGGAGCTGTTTTTT.

This chain uses TRBV11-2 with TRBJ2-7; a weak D match, TRBD2 (6 bases). The germline V and J ends were trimmed by 5 bases and 2 bases, with 13 bases remaining between them. This CDR3 contains 14 residues. Germline CDR1 SGHAT, CDR2 FQNNGV. This CDR3 is CASSPGDGAYEQYF. The CDR3 DNA sequence: TGTGCCAGCAGCCCGGGAGACGGGGCCTACGAGCAGTACTTC.

This clone was seen a few times. This chain uses TRBV5-1 with TRBJ1-4; a possible D gene is TRBD1 (6 bases). Trimming removed 3 bases from V and 8 bases from J, with 14 bases in between. CDR1 is SGHRS and CDR2 is YFSETQ in the germline V gene. The CDR3 spans 14 residues. The chain's CDR3 is CASSSKPTGEKLFF. The CDR3 DNA sequence: TGCGCCAGCAGCTCAAAACCGACAGGAGAAAAACTGTTTTTT.

This sequence joins TRBV6-5 and TRBJ2-5; 7 bases match TRBD1. The J call may be incorrect, as the DNA end agrees better with TRBJ2-7. Per the germline V gene, CDR1 is MNHEY and CDR2 is SVGAGI. CDR3 size: 13 residues. CDR3 protein: CASSPGTAYEQYF. The CDR3 DNA follows: TGTGCCAGCAGTCCCGGGACAGCTTACGAGCAGTACTTC.

This clone has only a few counts. The rearrangement joins TRBV4-1 to TRBJ1-4; D is unclear. The ends were cut back, 0 bases at V and 6 bases at J, with 5 bases in the middle. The CDR3 length is 13 residues. In germline, CDR1 is MGHRA, CDR2 YSYEKL. This CDR3 reads CASSQDPDEKLFF. CDR3 bases: TGCGCCAGCAGCCAAGACCCCGATGAAAAACTGTTTTTT.

The V and J genes are TRBV4-1 and TRBJ2-7, with 8 bases aligning to TRBD1. The CDR3 covers 14 residues. The germline gives CDR1 MGHRA, CDR2 YSYEKL. V gave up 1 base and J gave up 3 bases; unmatched junction bases: 2. Here the CDR3 DNA reads TGCGCCAGCAGCCAAGGGGGGACAGGCTACGAGCAGTACTTC. Its translation is CASSQGGTGYEQYF.

V usage is TRBV2 and J usage is TRBJ2-3, with a weak D call TRBD2 (5 bases). Trimming pared 1 base from V and 3 bases from J, leaving 11 bases between. CDR3 size: 15 residues. Per germline, CDR1 SNHLY and CDR2 FYNNEI. The DNA of the CDR3 is TGTGCCAGCAGTGAAGGCGGCGGGCGGACAGATACGCAGTATTTT. This codes for CASSEGGGRTDTQYF.

In its sample, this clone was seen once. An end of the junction does not agree with germline; a read error may underlie this. The CDR3 DNA sequence: TGTTCCAGCAGCTTAAGTAGGGGGGGCTTCGACACCGGGGAGCTGTTTTTT. Protein sequence: CSSSLSRGGFDTGELFF. The V and J genes are TRBV7-9 and TRBJ2-2; D might be TRBD2 (7 bases). The CDR3 is 17 amino acids. Germline-derived CDR1 and CDR2 are SEHNR and FQNEAQ (reference sequence). Full variable domain (rest looked up from reference TRBV7-9 and TRBJ2-2): DTGVSQNPRHKITKRGQNVTFRCDPISEHNRLYWYRQTLGQGPEFLTYFQNEAQLEKSRLLSDRFSAERPKGSFSTLEIQRTEQGDSAMYLCSSSLSRGGFDTGELFFGEGSRLTVL.

The chain links TRBV21-1 to TRBJ2-7; the table's TRBD2 call for D was not verified on the DNA. TRBV21-1 constitutes a pseudogene. The CDR3 is made up of 15 amino acids. Here the CDR3 reads CASSKDRDPSYEQYF. In DNA form, the CDR3 reads TGTGCCAGCAGCAAAGACCGGGATCCTTCCTACGAGCAGTACTTC.

The rearrangement links TRBV27 to TRBJ1-1; the match to TRBD1 covers 8 bases. The CDR3 contains 15 residues. Trimming at V came to 2 bases and at J to 1 base, leaving 3 bases not matched to a gene. Per the germline V gene, CDR1 is MNHEY and CDR2 is SMNVEV (reference sequence). Here the CDR3 reads CASSLIQGGNTEAFF. The DNA of the CDR3 is TGTGCCAGCAGTTTAATACAGGGGGGGAACACTGAAGCTTTCTTT.

This clone was seen at least ten times. CDR3 nucleotides: TGCAGCGTCCAGGGGGGCGCTGAAGCTTTCTTT. Translating gives CSVQGGAEAFF. The rearrangement joins TRBV29-1 to TRBJ1-1, with TRBD1 matching over 7 bases. This CDR3 region has 11 residues. Germline CDR1 is SQVTM and CDR2 is ANQGSEA. With 6 bases clipped from V and 6 bases from J, the junction kept 4 bases outside the gene matches. Variable domain in full (rest from reference TRBV29-1 and TRBJ1-1): SAVISQKPSRDICQRGTSLTIQCQVDSQVTMMFWYRQQPGQSLTLIATANQGSEATYESGFVIDKFPISRPNLTFSTLTVSNMSPEDSSIYLCSVQGGAEAFFGQGTRLTVV.

This clone showed up just a few times. The chain joins TRBV4-1 to TRBJ2-1, with TRBD1 matching over 7 bases. Trimming took 0 bases from V and 10 from J; bases not matched to a gene: 3. The length of the CDR3 is 13 residues. Per the germline V gene, CDR1 is MGHRA and CDR2 is YSYEKL. DNA for the CDR3: TGCGCCAGCAGCCAAGATTCGACAGGGGAGCAGTTCTTC. Translating it yields CASSQDSTGEQFF.

The V call is TRBV6-5, the J call TRBJ1-2; tentatively, D is TRBD1 (6 bases). CDR1 MNHEY and CDR2 SVGAGI come from the germline V gene. V lost 5 bases to trimming and J lost 8 bases, with 15 bases between them. This CDR3 contains 13 residues. The CDR3 region is CASSQGQGRGYTF. The CDR3 nucleotides read TGTGCCAGCAGTCAGGGGCAGGGTCGAGGCTACACCTTC.

In this sample, this clone turned up once. The chain employs TRBV29-1 and TRBJ2-7, with 8 positions matching TRBD1. The CDR3 has 13 residues. V lost 4 bases, J lost 2 bases, and 4 bases stayed unmatched. Germline lookup yields CDR1 SQVTM and CDR2 ANQGSEA. CDR3 sequence: CSVVDRDPYEQYF. For the CDR3, the DNA is TGCAGCGTTGTGGACAGGGACCCCTACGAGCAGTACTTC.